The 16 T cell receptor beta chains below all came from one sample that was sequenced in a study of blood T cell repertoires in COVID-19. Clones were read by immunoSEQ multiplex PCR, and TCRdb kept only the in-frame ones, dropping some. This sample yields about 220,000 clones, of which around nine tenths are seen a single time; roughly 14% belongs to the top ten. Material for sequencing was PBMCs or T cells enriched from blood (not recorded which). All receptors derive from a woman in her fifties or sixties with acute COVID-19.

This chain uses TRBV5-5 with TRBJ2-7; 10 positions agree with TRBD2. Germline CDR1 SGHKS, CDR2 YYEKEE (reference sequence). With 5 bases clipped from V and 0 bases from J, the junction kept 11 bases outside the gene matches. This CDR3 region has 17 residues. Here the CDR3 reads CASSYWGLAGVSYEQYF. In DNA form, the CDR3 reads TGTGCCAGCAGTTATTGGGGGCTAGCGGGGGTCTCCTACGAGCAGTACTTC.

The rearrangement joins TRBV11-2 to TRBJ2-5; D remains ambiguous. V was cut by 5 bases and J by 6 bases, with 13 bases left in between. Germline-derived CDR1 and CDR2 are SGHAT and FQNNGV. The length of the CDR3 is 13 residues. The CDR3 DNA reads TGTGCCAGCAGCGCGCTAGGCCGGAAGACCCAGTACTTC. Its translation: CASSALGRKTQYF.

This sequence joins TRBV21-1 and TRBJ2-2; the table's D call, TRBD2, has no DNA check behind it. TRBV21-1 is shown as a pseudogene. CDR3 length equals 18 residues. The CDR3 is CASSKGCRQTPNTGELFF. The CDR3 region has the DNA TGTGCCAGCAGCAAAGGTTGTAGGCAGACTCCCAACACCGGGGAGCTGTTTTTT.

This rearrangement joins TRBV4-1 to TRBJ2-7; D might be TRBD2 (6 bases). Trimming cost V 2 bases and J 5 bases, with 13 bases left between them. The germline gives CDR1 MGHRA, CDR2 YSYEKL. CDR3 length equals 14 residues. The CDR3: CASSQPRRGNEQYF. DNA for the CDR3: TGCGCCAGCAGCCAACCAAGGCGGGGCAACGAGCAGTACTTC.

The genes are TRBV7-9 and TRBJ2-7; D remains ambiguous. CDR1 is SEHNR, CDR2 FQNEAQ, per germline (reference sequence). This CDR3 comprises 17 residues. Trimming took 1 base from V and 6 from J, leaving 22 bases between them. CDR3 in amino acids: CASSLGSGWLEAGEQYF. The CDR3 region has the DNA TGTGCCAGCAGCTTAGGTTCCGGTTGGCTAGAGGCCGGCGAGCAGTACTTC.

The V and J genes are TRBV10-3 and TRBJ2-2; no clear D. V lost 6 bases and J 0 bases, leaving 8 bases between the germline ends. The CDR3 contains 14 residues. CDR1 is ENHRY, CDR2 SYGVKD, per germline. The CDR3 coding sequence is TGTGCCATCAGGCCCGAGGCGAACACCGGGGAGCTGTTTTTT. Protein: CAIRPEANTGELFF.

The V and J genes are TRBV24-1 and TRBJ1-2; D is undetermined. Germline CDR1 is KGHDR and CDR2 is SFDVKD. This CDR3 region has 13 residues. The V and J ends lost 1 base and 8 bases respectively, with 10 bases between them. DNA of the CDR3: TGTGCCACCAGTGATTTAACGGGATCCGGCTACACCTTC. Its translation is CATSDLTGSGYTF.

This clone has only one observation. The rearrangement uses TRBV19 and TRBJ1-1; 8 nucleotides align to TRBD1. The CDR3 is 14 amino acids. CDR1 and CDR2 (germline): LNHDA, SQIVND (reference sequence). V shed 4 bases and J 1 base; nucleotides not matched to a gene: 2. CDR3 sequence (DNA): TGTGCCAGTAGTAGGACAGGGCCGAACACTGAAGCTTTCTTT. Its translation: CASSRTGPNTEAFF.

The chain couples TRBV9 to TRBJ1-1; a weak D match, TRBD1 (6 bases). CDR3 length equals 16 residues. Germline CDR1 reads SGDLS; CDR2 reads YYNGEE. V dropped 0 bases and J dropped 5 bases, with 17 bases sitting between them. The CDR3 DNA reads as TGTGCCAGCAGCGTAGGAACAGGGACGGGTGGGACTGAAGCTTTCTTT. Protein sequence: CASSVGTGTGGTEAFF.

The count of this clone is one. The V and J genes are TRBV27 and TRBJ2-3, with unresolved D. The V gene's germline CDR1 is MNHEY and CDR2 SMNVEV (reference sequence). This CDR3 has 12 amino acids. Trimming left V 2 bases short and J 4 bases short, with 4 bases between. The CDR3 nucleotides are TGTGCCAGCAGTTTAGGCCCAGATACGCAGTATTTT. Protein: CASSLGPDTQYF.

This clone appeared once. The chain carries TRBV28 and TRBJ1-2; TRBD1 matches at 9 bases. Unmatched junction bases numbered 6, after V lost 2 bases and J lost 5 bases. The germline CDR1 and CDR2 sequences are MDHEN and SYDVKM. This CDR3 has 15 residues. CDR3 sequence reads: CASSLPGQGMYGYTF. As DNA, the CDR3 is TGTGCCAGCAGTTTACCGGGACAGGGAATGTATGGCTACACCTTC.

The CDR3 is CASSLWTSSQYF. In DNA form, the CDR3 reads TGTGCCAGCAGCCTATGGACTAGCTCCCAGTACTTC. This chain uses TRBV7-8 with TRBJ2-5; TRBD2 matches 8 bases. This CDR3 comprises 12 residues. With V trimmed by 5 bases and J by 9 bases, 5 bases remained unmatched. Germline V gives CDR1 SGHVS, CDR2 FQNEAQ. The full variable domain, its missing parts supplied by reference TRBV7-8 and TRBJ2-5, is GAGVSQSPRYKVAKRGQDVALRCDPISGHVSLFWYQQALGQGPEFLTYFQNEAQLDKSGLPSDRFFAERPEGSVSTLKIQRTQQEDSAVYLCASSLWTSSQYFGPGTRLLVL.

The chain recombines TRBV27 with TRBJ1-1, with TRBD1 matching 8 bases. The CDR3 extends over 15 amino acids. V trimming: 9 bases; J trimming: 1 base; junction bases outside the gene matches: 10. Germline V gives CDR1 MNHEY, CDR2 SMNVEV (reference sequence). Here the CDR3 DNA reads TGTGCCAGTTCCCGTTGGGGACAGGCGAACACTGAAGCTTTCTTT. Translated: CASSRWGQANTEAFF.

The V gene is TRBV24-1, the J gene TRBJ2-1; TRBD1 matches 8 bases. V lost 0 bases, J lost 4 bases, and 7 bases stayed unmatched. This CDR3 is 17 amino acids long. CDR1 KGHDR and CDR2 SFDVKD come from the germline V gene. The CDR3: CATSDLQLGQGYNEQFF. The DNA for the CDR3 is TGTGCCACCAGTGATTTGCAACTAGGACAGGGTTACAATGAGCAGTTCTTC.

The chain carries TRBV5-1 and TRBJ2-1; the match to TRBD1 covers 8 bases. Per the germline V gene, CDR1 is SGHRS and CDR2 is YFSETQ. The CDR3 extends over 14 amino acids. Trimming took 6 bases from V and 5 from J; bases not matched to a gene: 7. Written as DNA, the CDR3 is TGCGCCAGCAATACCCAGGGGGCAGACAATGAGCAGTTCTTC. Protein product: CASNTQGADNEQFF.

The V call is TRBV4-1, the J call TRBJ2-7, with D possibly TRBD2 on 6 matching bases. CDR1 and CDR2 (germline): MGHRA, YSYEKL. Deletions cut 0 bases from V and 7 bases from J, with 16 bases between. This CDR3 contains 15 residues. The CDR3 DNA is TGCGCCAGCAGCCAAGAACGGCGGGAAGGGCAGGAGCAGTACTTC. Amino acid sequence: CASSQERREGQEQYF.